A single sample is the source of the 9 T cell receptor beta chains below, sequenced in a study of OX40 agonist ivuxolimab in advanced cancers. The table came from immunoSEQ multiplex PCR; TCRdb's copy has only in-frame clones and leaves some out. The sample gives roughly 41,000 clones, 80% to 90% of which show up once; more than 55% is in the top ten. This specimen consisted of CD4+ or CD8+ T cells sorted from blood, obtained in a trial of the OX40 agonist ivuxolimab. The receptors shown here come from an adult with an advanced solid tumor such as melanoma, head and neck, liver or kidney cancer.

This chain uses TRBV14 with TRBJ2-6; D perhaps matches TRBD2 (6 bases). This CDR3 region has 15 residues. Trimming removed 1 base from V and 3 bases from J, with 7 bases in between. CDR1 is SGHDN and CDR2 is FVKESK in the germline V gene. This chain's CDR3 is CASSQGGVGANVLTF. The CDR3, as DNA: TGTGCCAGCAGCCAAGGGGGGGTTGGGGCCAACGTCCTGACTTTC. The full variable domain, with the rest looked up from reference TRBV14 and TRBJ2-6, is EAGVTQFPSHSVIEKGQTVTLRCDPISGHDNLYWYRRVMGKEIKFLLHFVKESKQDESGMPNNRFLAERTGGTYSTLKVQPAELEDSGVYFCASSQGGVGANVLTFGAGSRLTVL.

The J gene is TRBJ1-5, the V gene TRBV13; the D is unclear. V dropped 3 bases and J dropped 9 bases, with 9 bases sitting between them. Germline CDR1 reads PRHDT; CDR2 reads FYEKMQ (reference sequence). The CDR3 is 12 amino acids. CDR3 region: CASSFSWGPQHF. The CDR3 DNA follows: TGTGCCAGCAGCTTTTCGTGGGGGCCCCAGCATTTT. Variable domain in full (rest from reference TRBV13 and TRBJ1-5): AAGVIQSPRHLIKEKRETATLKCYPIPRHDTVYWYQQGPGQDPQFLISFYEKMQSDKGSIPDRFSAQQFSDYHSELNMSSLELGDSALYFCASSFSWGPQHFGDGTRLSIL.

The chain links TRBV7-3 to TRBJ2-1, with 7 bases lining up with TRBD1. The V segment lost 8 bases and the J segment 7 bases; nucleotides outside the gene matches: 14. CDR3 length: 15 amino acids. From germline, CDR1 is SGHTA and CDR2 FQGTGA. Here the CDR3 reads CASSSTGTVINEQFF. CDR3 nucleotide sequence: TGTGCCAGCTCGTCGACCGGGACAGTTATTAATGAGCAGTTCTTC.

The rearrangement links TRBV4-1 to TRBJ1-1, with 8 nucleotides matching TRBD1. There are 15 residues in the CDR3. V lost 0 bases and J lost 1; bases outside the gene matches: 1. CDR1 MGHRA and CDR2 YSYEKL come from the germline V gene. CDR3 sequence: CASSQEDRENTEAFF. The CDR3 DNA follows: TGCGCCAGCAGCCAAGAGGACAGGGAGAACACTGAAGCTTTCTTT.

This clone occurred a few times. The chain joins TRBV18 to TRBJ1-3, with a possible D match to TRBD1 (5 bases). The CDR3 runs 17 residues. Trimming left V 2 bases short and J 2 bases short, with 16 bases between. CDR1 KGHSH and CDR2 LQKENI come from the germline V gene. DNA of the CDR3: TGTGCCAGCTCACCAACGCAGGGCTCAGACACTGGAAACACCATATATTTT. Its protein is CASSPTQGSDTGNTIYF.

This clone occurred once. The chain is built from TRBV4-1 and TRBJ1-1; D uncertain. This CDR3 has 15 residues. CDR1 is MGHRA and CDR2 is YSYEKL in the germline V gene. V lost 2 bases and J lost 5, with 15 bases in between. This CDR3 is CASSQTPYPGTEAFF. The CDR3 DNA sequence: TGCGCCAGCAGCCAAACACCGTACCCTGGAACTGAAGCTTTCTTT.

The rearrangement links TRBV10-3 to TRBJ1-1; 9 nucleotides align to TRBD1. V shed 3 bases and J 5 bases; nucleotides not matched to a gene: 13. This CDR3 is 17 amino acids long. Germline CDR1 is ENHRY and CDR2 is SYGVKD. Written as DNA, the CDR3 is TGTGCCATCAGTGATACAGGGGGCGTGTTGGGGAAGACTGAAGCTTTCTTT. Translation: CAISDTGGVLGKTEAFF.

The chain combines TRBV21-1 with TRBJ2-3. TRBV21-1 is a known pseudogene. The CDR3 totals 14 residues. DNA for the CDR3: TGTGCCAGCAGCACTTCCATGATCACAGATACGCAGTATTTT. Translation: CASSTSMITDTQYF.

The rearrangement uses TRBV5-1 and TRBJ1-2; 8 bases agree with TRBD1. Germline V gene lookup returns CDR1 SGHRS and CDR2 YFSETQ. J was trimmed by 5 bases and V by 4 bases; bases with no gene match: 7. The CDR3 totals 14 residues. As DNA, the CDR3 is TGCGCCAGCAGCGTGACAGGGGTTGGATATGGCTACACCTTC. This encodes CASSVTGVGYGYTF.